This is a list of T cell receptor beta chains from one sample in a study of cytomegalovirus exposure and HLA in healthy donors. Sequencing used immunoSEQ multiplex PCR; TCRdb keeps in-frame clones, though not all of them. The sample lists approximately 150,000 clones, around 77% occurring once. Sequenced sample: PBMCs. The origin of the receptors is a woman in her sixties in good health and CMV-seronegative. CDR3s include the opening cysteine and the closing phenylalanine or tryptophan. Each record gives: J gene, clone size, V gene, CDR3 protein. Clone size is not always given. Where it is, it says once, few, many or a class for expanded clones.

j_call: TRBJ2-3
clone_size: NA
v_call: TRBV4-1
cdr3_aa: CASSRGWRRGFADTQYF

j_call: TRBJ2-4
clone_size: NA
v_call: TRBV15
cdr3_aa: CATRPTGAKNIQYF

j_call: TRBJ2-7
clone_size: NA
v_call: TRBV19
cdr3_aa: CASSIRRYGEQYF

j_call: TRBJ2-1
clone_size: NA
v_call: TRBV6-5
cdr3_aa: CASRYYYPTYNEQFF

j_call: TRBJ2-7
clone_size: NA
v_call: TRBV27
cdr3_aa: CASFGRLAGGHFYEQYF

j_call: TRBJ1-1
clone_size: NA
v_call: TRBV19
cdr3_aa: CASRLQGGATEAFF

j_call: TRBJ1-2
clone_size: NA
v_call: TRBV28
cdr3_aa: CASSPTGVYGYTF

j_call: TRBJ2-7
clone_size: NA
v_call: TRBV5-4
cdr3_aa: CASSPGDRLRSYEQYF

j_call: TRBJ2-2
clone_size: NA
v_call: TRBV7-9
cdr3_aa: CSSSPRGTGELFF

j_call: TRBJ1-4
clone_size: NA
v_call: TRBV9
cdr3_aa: CASSPRDRVGAEKLFF

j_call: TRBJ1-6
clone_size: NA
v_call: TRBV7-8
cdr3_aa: CASSSRDSNSPLHF

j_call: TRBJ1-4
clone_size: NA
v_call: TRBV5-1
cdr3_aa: CASSFGGDRGEKLFF

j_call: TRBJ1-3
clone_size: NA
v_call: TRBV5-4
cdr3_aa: CASSRWGQAEGNTIYF

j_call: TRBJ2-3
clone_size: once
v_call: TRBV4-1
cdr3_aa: CASSLSGAGDTQYF

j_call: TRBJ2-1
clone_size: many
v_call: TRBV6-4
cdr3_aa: CASSDRGLATINEQFF

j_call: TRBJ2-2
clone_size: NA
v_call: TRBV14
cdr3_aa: CASSQDGVVQHYGELFF

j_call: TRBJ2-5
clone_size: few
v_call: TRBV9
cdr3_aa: CASSVQQGMGQETQYF

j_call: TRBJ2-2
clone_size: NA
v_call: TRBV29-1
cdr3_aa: CSVQGQPSGELFF

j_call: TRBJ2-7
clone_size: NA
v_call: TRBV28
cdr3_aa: CASTPGQGPLLNEQYF

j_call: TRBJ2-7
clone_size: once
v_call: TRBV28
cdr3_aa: CASGPYEQYF

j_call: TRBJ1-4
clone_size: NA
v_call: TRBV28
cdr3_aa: CASSLTDRKGEKLFF

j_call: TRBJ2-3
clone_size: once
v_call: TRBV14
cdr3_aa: CASSQRSTDTQYF

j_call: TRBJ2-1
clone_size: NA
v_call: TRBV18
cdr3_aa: CASSTSGLSYNEQFF

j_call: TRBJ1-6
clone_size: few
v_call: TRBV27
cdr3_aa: CASSPGTGYSPLHF

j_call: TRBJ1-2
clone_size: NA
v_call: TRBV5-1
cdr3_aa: CASSLTDPIYYGYTF

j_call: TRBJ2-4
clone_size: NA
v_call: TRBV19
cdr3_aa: CASSIGTGAPRDNIQYF

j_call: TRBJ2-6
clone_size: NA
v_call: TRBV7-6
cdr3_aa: CASSLGKGASGANVLTF

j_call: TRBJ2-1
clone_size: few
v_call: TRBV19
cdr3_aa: CASGLAALSEQFF

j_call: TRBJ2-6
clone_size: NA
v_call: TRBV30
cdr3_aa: CAWTDRRRRSGANVLTF

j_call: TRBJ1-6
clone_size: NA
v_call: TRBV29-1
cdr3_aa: CSAGMDSPLHF

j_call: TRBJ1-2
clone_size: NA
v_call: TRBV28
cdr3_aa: CASSPLGADYGYTF

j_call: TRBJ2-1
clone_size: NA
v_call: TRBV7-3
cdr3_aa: CASSLRGGEEHNEQFF